The rows below give T cell receptor beta chains drawn from one sample of a study of human T cells and chemical hapten exposure. One entry per CDR3 protein results from TCRdb running MiXCR on the RACE reads. The sample shows more than 80,000 distinct CDR3 sequences, approximately 8% of them seen only once. The specimen comprised whole blood, sampled in connection with sensitization to the hapten diphenylcyclopropenone (DPC). The receptor set was obtained from a woman aged 25 to 39 with alopecia areata. Some clones in this sample may be carry-over from other donors' samples. CDR3s include the opening cysteine and the closing phenylalanine or tryptophan. A D gene is named only where the DNA matches it firmly. Where a row states a size, it is once, few, many or the class of an expanded clone; other rows omit it.

D	length	V	size	J	DNA	CDR3
.	16	TRBV6-1	.	TRBJ2-3	TGTGCCAGCAGGATGTCACCACAGGGTTACACAGATACGCAGTATTTT	CASRMSPQGYTDTQYF
.	14	TRBV12-3/TRBV12-4	few	TRBJ1-3	TGTGCCAGCAGTGTCTGGGGCGCCGGAAACACCATATATTTT	CASSVWGAGNTIYF
.	14	TRBV5-1	.	TRBJ2-5	TGCGCCAGCACTAGGGCAGACCCACAAGAGACCCAGTACTTC	CASTRADPQETQYF
.	14	TRBV29-1	.	TRBJ1-1	TGCAGCGCATCGGTGCGGAGCTTGAACACTGAAGCTTTCTTT	CSASVRSLNTEAFF
TRBD1	16	TRBV19	few	TRBJ1-2	TGTGCCAGTACCACTATCCCGCAAACAGGGGTCTATGGCTACACCTTC	CASTTIPQTGVYGYTF
.	14	TRBV11-2	.	TRBJ1-3	TGTGCCAGCAGCTTAGAGAACTCTGGAAACACCATATATTTT	CASSLENSGNTIYF
.	14	TRBV3-1	few	TRBJ1-1	TGTGCCAGCAGCCCCCGCGGGGGACGCACTGAAGCTTTCTTT	CASSPRGGRTEAFF
TRBD1	14	TRBV5-1	few	TRBJ2-7	TGCGCCAGCAGCTTCACGACAGGGGGGTACGAGCAGTACTTC	CASSFTTGGYEQYF
.	14	TRBV3-1	.	TRBJ2-2	TGTGCCAGCAGCCAAGTAACGGGGACCGGGGAGCTGTTTTTT	CASSQVTGTGELFF
TRBD1	15	TRBV12-3/TRBV12-4	many	TRBJ1-4	TGTGCCAGCAGTTTAGGGACAGGGGGCGGTGAAAAACTGTTTTTT	CASSLGTGGGEKLFF
.	13	TRBV2	many	TRBJ1-1	TGTGCCAGCAGTGAAGAGGCGAGGACTGGCGCTTTCTTT	CASSEEARTGAFF
TRBD2	15	TRBV6-5	many	TRBJ2-3	TGTGCCAGCAGAGTAAGCGGGGGGCCAGGTGATACGCAGTATTTT	CASRVSGGPGDTQYF
.	16	TRBV5-6	few	TRBJ1-5	TGTGCCAGCAGCTTGAGCCAATGGGGTCACGATCGGCCCCAGCATTTT	CASSLSQWGHDRPQHF
.	15	TRBV10-3	few	TRBJ2-3	TGTGCCATCAGTGAGGAGACGGATAGCACAGATACGCAGTATTTT	CAISEETDSTDTQYF
.	13	TRBV7-2	few	TRBJ2-5	TGTGCCAGCAGCCGGGACCAACAAGAGACCCAGTACTTC	CASSRDQQETQYF
TRBD2	14	TRBV7-6	.	TRBJ2-3	TGTGCCAGCAGCCCGGCCCTCCCGGGAGGTACGCAGTATTTT	CASSPALPGGTQYF
.	14	TRBV9	few	TRBJ1-6	TGTGCCAGCAGCGCCGGCCCGGCGATTTCACCCCTCCACTTT	CASSAGPAISPLHF
.	16	TRBV20-1	many	TRBJ1-1	TGCAGTGCTACAAACAGGGAATGGTACGAGGACACTGAAGCTTTCTTT	CSATNREWYEDTEAFF
.	15	TRBV6-2/TRBV6-3	.	TRBJ1-2	TGTGCCAGCAGTTACAACAGGGACCTTCACTATGGCTACACCTTC	CASSYNRDLHYGYTF
.	17	TRBV5-5	medium-sized	TRBJ1-1	TGTGCCAGCAGCTTTAGCGGGCAGGGCTCTTTGGACACTGAAGCTTTCTTT	CASSFSGQGSLDTEAFF
.	13	TRBV13	.	TRBJ2-5	TGTGCCAGCAGCTTAGAGACCGAAGAGACCCAGTACTTC	CASSLETEETQYF
.	14	TRBV20-1	many	TRBJ2-7	TGCAGTGCTAGTTTGCCGGGTCGAAGCTACGAGCAGTACTTC	CSASLPGRSYEQYF
.	15	TRBV11-2	few	TRBJ1-1	TGTGCCAGCAGCTCAACATCGGGGCGGAACACTGAAGCTTTCTTT	CASSSTSGRNTEAFF
TRBD2	15	TRBV9	.	TRBJ2-1	TGTGCCAGCAGCCTTAGCGGGGGGGGGTACAATGAGCAGTTCTTC	CASSLSGGGYNEQFF
TRBD2	16	TRBV20-1	many	TRBJ2-7	TGCAGTGCCCAGCCGACTAGCGGGACCCTGTCCTACGAGCAGTACTTC	CSAQPTSGTLSYEQYF
.	13	TRBV5-5	few	TRBJ1-1	TGTGCCAGCAGCTTGGGCCACCCCGTAGGAGCTTTCTTT	CASSLGHPVGAFF
.	14	TRBV6-5	many	TRBJ1-1	TGTGCCAGCAGAGAGACCGATATGAACACTGAAGCTTTCTTT	CASRETDMNTEAFF
.	14	TRBV12-3/TRBV12-4	many	TRBJ1-5	TGTGCCAGCAGTTTAGGTATAGCTAATCAGCCCCAGCATTTT	CASSLGIANQPQHF